This passage covers 7 T cell receptor beta chains from one sample sequenced in a study of beta chain features in type 1 diabetes. Reverse transcription of all isolated RNA meant that expressed TCRB transcripts were sequenced. The protocol was immunoSEQ multiplex PCR, while the TCRdb copy is restricted to in-frame clones and leaves out a portion. The profile shows around 400,000 clones, roughly 12% of them singletons. Input material: naive CD4+ T cells from blood. The receptors were gathered from a man younger than 35 in good health.

This clone was detected a few times. The rearrangement links TRBV28 to TRBJ1-4, with D possibly TRBD1 on 5 matching bases. The length of the CDR3 is 15 residues. V lost 5 bases to trimming and J lost 8 bases, with 18 bases between them. Germline V lookup: CDR1 MDHEN, CDR2 SYDVKM. The CDR3 nucleotides read TGTGCCAGCAGTGGGCAGGGATCTGCGAGCGAAAAACTGTTTTTT. Amino acid sequence: CASSGQGSASEKLFF.

The chain is built from TRBV7-2 and TRBJ2-7; TRBD1 aligns across 8 bases. The CDR3 runs to 14 residues. Trimming at V came to 5 bases and at J to 0 bases, leaving 3 bases not matched to a gene. Per germline, CDR1 SGHTA and CDR2 FQGNSA. This chain's CDR3 is CASSPTGGSYEQYF. DNA of the CDR3: TGTGCCAGCAGCCCCACAGGGGGCTCCTACGAGCAGTACTTC.

V gene TRBV11-3 combines with J gene TRBJ2-5; the D gene is possibly TRBD1 (5 bases). CDR3 length: 15 amino acids. Deletions cut 0 bases from V and 2 bases from J, with 10 bases between. CDR1 and CDR2 from the germline V gene are SGHNT and YENEEA. The DNA of the CDR3 is TGTGCCAGCAGCTTAGATGGGCAGGGACAAGAGACCCAGTACTTC. Residues: CASSLDGQGQETQYF. Drawing the rest from reference TRBV11-3 and TRBJ2-5, the complete variable domain is EAGVVQSPRYKIIEKKQPVAFWCNPISGHNTLYWYLQNLGQGPELLIRYENEEAVDDSQLPKDRFSAERLKGVDSTLKIQPAELGDSAVYLCASSLDGQGQETQYFGPGTRLLVL.

This clone turned up a few times. The J gene is TRBJ2-1, the V gene TRBV5-1; 7 positions agree with TRBD2. This CDR3 region has 14 residues. Germline trimming cut 4 bases from V and 4 bases from J; bases unmatched to any gene: 5. Germline lookup yields CDR1 SGHRS and CDR2 YFSETQ. The CDR3 protein is CASSGTTLYNEQFF. CDR3 DNA: TGCGCCAGCAGCGGGACTACCTTGTACAATGAGCAGTTCTTC.

There are a few counts of this clone. CDR3 coding DNA: TGTGCCAGCAGCCCCCCGGGACACCAGGGGCGAGAGACCCAGTACTTC. It is translated as CASSPPGHQGRETQYF. The J gene is TRBJ2-5, the V gene TRBV28; D perhaps matches TRBD1 (6 bases). Trimming cost V 6 bases and J 4 bases, with 21 bases left between them. The CDR3 spans 16 residues. Germline V gene data show CDR1 as MDHEN and CDR2 as SYDVKM.

This clone showed up just a few times. The gene calls are TRBV5-1 and TRBJ1-1; D call uncertain. The CDR3 is made up of 13 amino acids. V lost 1 base to trimming and J lost 1 base, with 5 bases between them. Germline V lookup: CDR1 SGHRS, CDR2 YFSETQ. The CDR3 is CASSLQENTEAFF. The CDR3 nucleotides read TGCGCCAGCAGCTTGCAGGAGAACACTGAAGCTTTCTTT. Full variable domain (missing parts from reference TRBV5-1 and TRBJ1-1): KAGVTQTPRYLIKTRGQQVTLSCSPISGHRSVSWYQQTPGQGLQFLFEYFSETQRNKGNFPGRFSGRQFSNSRSEMNVSTLELGDSALYLCASSLQENTEAFFGQGTRLTVV.

This chain joins TRBV18 and TRBJ2-1; D is possibly TRBD1 (5 bases). V dropped 4 bases and J dropped 0 bases, with 10 bases sitting between them. This CDR3 has 15 amino acids. Germline V gene data show CDR1 as KGHSH and CDR2 as LQKENI. The CDR3 reads CASSQRGSSYNEQFF. The CDR3 bases are TGTGCCAGCTCACAAAGGGGAAGCTCCTACAATGAGCAGTTCTTC.